The entry below gives a single TCR beta chain sequence along with its context. Its antigen remains unidentified. Assay used: immunoSEQ multiplex PCR; TCRdb lists only in-frame clones, some missing. The sample has tens of thousands of clones, around 70% seen once. Time point here: week 11, during vaccination. Doses of 300 ug of mutant IDH1 20-mer peptide were given with topical imiquimod. Germline V CDR1 and CDR2: LNHNV, YYDKDF (reference sequence). The ends lost 1 base at V and 4 bases at J; junction bases unmatched: 5. This CDR3 is 15 amino acids long. The data originate from a study of a mutant IDH1 vaccine in newly diagnosed glioma. About the study: Initiation of the vaccine course occurred 4-6 weeks after radiotherapy alone, or alongside temozolomide cycles. Previous treatment comprised radiotherapy, temozolomide, or both, mostly both.

Study outcomes and limitations: Researchers report vaccine-induced immune responses in more than 90% of patients.

This TCR was recovered from a man aged 18 to 29 with glioma. Some clones in this sample may be carry-over from other donors' samples. The source was peripheral blood mononuclear cells (PBMCs), collected from a glioma patient whose treatment included an IDH1 peptide vaccine. The rearrangement uses TRBV15 and TRBJ1-2; 8 bases agree with TRBD1. CDR3 sequence reads: CATSRVPGGSYGYTF. The CDR3 DNA sequence: TGTGCCACCAGCAGAGTCCCAGGGGGCAGCTATGGCTACACCTTC.